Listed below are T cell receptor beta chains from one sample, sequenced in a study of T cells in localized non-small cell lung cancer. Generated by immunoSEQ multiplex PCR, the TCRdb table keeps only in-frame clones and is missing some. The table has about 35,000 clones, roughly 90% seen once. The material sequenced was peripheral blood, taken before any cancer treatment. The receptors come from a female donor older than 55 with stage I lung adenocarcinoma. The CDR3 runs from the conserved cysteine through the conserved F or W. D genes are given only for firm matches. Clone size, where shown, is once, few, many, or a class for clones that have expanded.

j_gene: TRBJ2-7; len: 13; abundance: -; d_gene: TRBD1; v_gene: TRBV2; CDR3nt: TGTGCCACCGCCCGGGACAGGGGATACGAGCAGTACTTC; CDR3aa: CATARDRGYEQYF
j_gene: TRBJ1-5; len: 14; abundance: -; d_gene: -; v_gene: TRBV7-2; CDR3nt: TGTGCCAGCAGCTTAGAGGGTTGGGATCAGCCCCAGCATTTT; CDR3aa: CASSLEGWDQPQHF
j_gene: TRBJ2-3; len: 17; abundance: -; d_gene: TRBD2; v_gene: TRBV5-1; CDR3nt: TGCGCCAGCAGCTTGGCCCTAGCGGGGGGGCCGACAGATACGCAGTATTTT; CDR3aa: CASSLALAGGPTDTQYF
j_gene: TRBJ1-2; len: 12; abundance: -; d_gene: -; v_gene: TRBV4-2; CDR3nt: TGTGCCAGCAGCCAAGACGGCTATGGCTACACCTTC; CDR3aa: CASSQDGYGYTF
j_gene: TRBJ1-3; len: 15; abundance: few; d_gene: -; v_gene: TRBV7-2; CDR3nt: TGTGCCAGCAGCCGAGCGGGGGGGTTCGGGAACACCATATATTTT; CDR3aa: CASSRAGGFGNTIYF
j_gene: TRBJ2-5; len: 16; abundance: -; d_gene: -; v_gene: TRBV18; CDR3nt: TGTGCCAGCTCACCACTAGGTTCGGGCGCCCAAGAGACCCAGTACTTC; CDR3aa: CASSPLGSGAQETQYF
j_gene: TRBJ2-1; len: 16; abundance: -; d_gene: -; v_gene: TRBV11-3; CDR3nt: TGTGCCAGCAGCTTAGAGTTAGCGGTTCCCTACAATGAGCAGTTCTTC; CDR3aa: CASSLELAVPYNEQFF
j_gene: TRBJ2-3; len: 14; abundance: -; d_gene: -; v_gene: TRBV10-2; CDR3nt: TGCGCCAGCAGAATCGACGGGCTTGGAGATACGCAGTATTTT; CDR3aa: CASRIDGLGDTQYF
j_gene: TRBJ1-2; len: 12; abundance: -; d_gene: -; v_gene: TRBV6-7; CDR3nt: TGTGCCAGCATTGGACAGACCTATAGCTACACCTTC; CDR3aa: CASIGQTYSYTF
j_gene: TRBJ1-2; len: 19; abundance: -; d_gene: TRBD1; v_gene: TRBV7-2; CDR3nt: TGTGCCAGCAGCTCCTTATGGCCGGGACAGGGAGCCTCTAACTATGGCTACACCTTC; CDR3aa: CASSSLWPGQGASNYGYTF
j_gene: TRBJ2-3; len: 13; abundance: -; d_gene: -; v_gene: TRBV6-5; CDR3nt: TGTGCCAGCCAACAAGGGGGGGCGGATACGCAGTATTTT; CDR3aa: CASQQGGADTQYF
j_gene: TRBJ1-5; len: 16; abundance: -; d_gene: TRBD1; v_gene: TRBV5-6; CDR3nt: TGTGCCAGCAGCTTCGGGACAGGCGATAGCAATCAGCCCCAGCATTTT; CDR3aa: CASSFGTGDSNQPQHF
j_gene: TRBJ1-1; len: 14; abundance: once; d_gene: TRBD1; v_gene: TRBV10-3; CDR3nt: TGTGCCACCCGACAGGGGACCATGAACACTGAAGCTTTCTTT; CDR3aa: CATRQGTMNTEAFF
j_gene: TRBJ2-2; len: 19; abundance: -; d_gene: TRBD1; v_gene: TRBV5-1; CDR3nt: TGCGCCAGCAGCTCCCCCCCCTGGGGACAGGGTTTTGACACCGGGGAGCTGTTTTTT; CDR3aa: CASSSPPWGQGFDTGELFF
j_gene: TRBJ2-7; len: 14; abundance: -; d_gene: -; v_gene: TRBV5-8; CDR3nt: TGTGCCAGCAGCTTACTAGGGGGGGTCTACGAGCAGTACTTC; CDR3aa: CASSLLGGVYEQYF
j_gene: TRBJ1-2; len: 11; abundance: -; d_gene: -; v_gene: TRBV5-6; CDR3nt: TGTGCCAGCAGCTTGATAGAGGGCTACACCTTC; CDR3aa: CASSLIEGYTF
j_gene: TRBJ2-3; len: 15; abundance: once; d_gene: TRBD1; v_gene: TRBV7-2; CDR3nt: TGTGCCAGCAGCCGGGACAGGGGGTTATCAGATACGCAGTATTTT; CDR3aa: CASSRDRGLSDTQYF
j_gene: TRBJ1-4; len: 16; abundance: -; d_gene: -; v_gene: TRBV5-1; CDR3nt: TGCGCCAGCAGCTTCTCCTCTTCCGGGGGGGAGGAAAAACTGTTTTTT; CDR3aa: CASSFSSSGGEEKLFF
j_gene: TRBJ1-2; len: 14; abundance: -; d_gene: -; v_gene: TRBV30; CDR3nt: TGTGCCTGGTGGGCCGGACACGCGTTGGGTGGCTACACCTTC; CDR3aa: CAWWAGHALGGYTF
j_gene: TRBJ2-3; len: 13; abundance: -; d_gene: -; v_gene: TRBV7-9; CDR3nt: TGTGCCAGCAGCGTGACCGGCCCGGATACGCAGTATTTT; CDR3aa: CASSVTGPDTQYF
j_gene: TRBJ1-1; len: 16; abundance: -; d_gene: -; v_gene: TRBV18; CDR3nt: TGTGCCAGCTCACCACATCAGGGGCCCATGAACACTGAAGCTTTCTTT; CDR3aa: CASSPHQGPMNTEAFF
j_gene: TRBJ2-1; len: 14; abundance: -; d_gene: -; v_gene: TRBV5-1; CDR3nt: TGCGCCAGCGGGCTCACAACAGGGTTCAATGAGCAGTTCTTC; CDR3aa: CASGLTTGFNEQFF
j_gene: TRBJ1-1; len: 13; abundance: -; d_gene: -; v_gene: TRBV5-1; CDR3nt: TGCGCCAGCAGCTCAACAGCGAACACTGAAGCTTTCTTT; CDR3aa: CASSSTANTEAFF
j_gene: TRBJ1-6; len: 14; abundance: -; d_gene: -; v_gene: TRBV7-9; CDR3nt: TGTGCCAGCAGCTTCGGGCCCGCCGGTTCACCCCTCCACTTT; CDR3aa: CASSFGPAGSPLHF
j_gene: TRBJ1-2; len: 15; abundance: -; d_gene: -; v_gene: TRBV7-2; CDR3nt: TGTGCCAGCAGCTTAGTACAGGATCCTAACTATGGCTACACCTTC; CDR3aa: CASSLVQDPNYGYTF
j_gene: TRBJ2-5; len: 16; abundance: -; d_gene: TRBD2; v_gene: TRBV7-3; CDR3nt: TGTGCCAGCAGCTTAGGGACTAGCGGCAATTTAGAGACCCAGTACTTC; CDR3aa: CASSLGTSGNLETQYF
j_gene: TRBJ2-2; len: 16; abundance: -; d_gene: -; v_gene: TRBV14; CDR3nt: TGTGCCAGCAGCCAAGATACAGGCCTGAACACCGGGGAGCTGTTTTTT; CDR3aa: CASSQDTGLNTGELFF
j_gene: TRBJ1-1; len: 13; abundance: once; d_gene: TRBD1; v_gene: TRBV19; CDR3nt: TGTGCCAGTAGCCGGGACAGAAACACTGAAGCTTTCTTT; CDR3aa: CASSRDRNTEAFF
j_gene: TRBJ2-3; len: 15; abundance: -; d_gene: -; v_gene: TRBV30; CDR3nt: TGTGCCTGGAGTCTTGGTGGGGCTGGGACAGATACGCAGTATTTT; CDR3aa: CAWSLGGAGTDTQYF
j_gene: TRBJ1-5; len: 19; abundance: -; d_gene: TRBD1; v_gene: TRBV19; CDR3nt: TGTGCCAGTAGTCCCCACAGGGGCTCCCCGAAGGGTAGCAATCAGCCCCAGCATTTT; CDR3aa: CASSPHRGSPKGSNQPQHF
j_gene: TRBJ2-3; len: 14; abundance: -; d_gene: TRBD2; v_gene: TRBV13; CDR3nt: TGTGCCAGCAGCTCAGGACTAGGGACAGATACGCAGTATTTT; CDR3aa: CASSSGLGTDTQYF
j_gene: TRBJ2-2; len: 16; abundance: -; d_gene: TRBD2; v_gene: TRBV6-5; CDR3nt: TGTGCCAGCAGTTCAGCGGGGGGGGCGAACACCGGGGAGCTGTTTTTT; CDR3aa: CASSSAGGANTGELFF
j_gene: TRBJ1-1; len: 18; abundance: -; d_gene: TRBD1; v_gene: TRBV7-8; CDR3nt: TGTGCCAGCAGCTTAGTTCCGGGAGGGGGCACGATAAACACTGAAGCTTTCTTT; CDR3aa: CASSLVPGGGTINTEAFF
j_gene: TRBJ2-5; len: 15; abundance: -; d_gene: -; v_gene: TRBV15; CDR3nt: TGTGCCACCAGCAGAGATGGGGACTACCAAGAGACCCAGTACTTC; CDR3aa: CATSRDGDYQETQYF
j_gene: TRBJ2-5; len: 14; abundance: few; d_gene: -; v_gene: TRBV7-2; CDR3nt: TGTGCCAGCAGCCCCACCGGGACATTAGAGACCCAGTACTTC; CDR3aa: CASSPTGTLETQYF
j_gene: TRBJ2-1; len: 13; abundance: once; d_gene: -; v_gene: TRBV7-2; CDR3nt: TGTGCCAGCAGGGGCAGCTCCTACAATGAGCAGTTCTTC; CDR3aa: CASRGSSYNEQFF
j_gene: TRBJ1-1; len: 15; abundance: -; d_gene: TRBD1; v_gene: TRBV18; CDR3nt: TGTGCCAGCTCACCCATGACAGGGGCGAACACTGAAGCTTTCTTT; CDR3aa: CASSPMTGANTEAFF
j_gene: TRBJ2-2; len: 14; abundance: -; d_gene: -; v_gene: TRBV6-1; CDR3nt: TGTGCCAGCAGTGCAGCTCGGAATTCCGGGGAGCTGTTTTTT; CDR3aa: CASSAARNSGELFF
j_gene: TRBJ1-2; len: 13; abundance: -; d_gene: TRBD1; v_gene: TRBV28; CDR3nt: TGTGCCAGCAGTGACCGGGACAGGGATGGCTACACCTTC; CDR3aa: CASSDRDRDGYTF
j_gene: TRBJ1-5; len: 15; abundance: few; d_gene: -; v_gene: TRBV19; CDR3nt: TGTGCCAGTAGTACCCTTGGGCAGAGCAATCAGCCCCAGCATTTT; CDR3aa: CASSTLGQSNQPQHF
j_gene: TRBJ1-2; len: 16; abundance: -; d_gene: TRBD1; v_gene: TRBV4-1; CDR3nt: TGCGCCAGCAGCCAAAGGGAGACAGGGGCTATCTATGGCTACACCTTC; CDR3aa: CASSQRETGAIYGYTF
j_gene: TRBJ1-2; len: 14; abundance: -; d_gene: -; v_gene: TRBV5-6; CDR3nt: TGTGCCAGCAGCTTGGGCGGGCGTAACTATGGCTACACCTTC; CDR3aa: CASSLGGRNYGYTF
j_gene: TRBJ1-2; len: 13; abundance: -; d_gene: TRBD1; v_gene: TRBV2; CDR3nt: TGTGCCAGCAGTGACTTAGCAGGGGGTGGCTACACCTTC; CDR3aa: CASSDLAGGGYTF
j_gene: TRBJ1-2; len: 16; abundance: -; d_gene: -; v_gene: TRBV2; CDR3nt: TGTGCCAGCAGTGAAGAAGGTACAGCAAGATACTATGGCTACACCTTC; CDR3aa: CASSEEGTARYYGYTF
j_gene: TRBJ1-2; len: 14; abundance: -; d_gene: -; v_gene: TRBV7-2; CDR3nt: TGTGCCAGCAGCTTACCTGAGACTCCATCCTTTTACACCTTC; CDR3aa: CASSLPETPSFYTF
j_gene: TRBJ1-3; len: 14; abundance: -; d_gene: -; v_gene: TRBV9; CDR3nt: TGTGCCAGCAGCGTAGGTGCCTTTGGAAACACCATATATTTT; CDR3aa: CASSVGAFGNTIYF
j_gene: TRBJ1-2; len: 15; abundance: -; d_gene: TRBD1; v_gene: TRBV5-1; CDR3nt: TGCGCCAGCAGCTTGGTTGGGACAGATTACTATGGCTACACCTTC; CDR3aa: CASSLVGTDYYGYTF
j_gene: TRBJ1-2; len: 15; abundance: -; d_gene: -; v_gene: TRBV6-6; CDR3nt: TGTGCCAGCAACCCAAAGGGCAGGGAAGCAGCTGGCTACACCTTC; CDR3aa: CASNPKGREAAGYTF
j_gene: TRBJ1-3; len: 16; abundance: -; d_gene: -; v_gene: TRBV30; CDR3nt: TGTGCCTGGAGTTACGGACAGATCAGCTCTGGAAACACCATATATTTT; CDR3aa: CAWSYGQISSGNTIYF
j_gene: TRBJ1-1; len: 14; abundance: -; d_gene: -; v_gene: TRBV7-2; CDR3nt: TGTGCCAGCAGCTTTAAAACAGGGCCAACTGAAGCTTTCTTT; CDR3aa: CASSFKTGPTEAFF
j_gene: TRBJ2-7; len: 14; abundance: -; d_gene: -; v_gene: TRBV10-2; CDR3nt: TGCGCCAGCTCCGGGACACCAATCTCCTACGAGCAGTACTTC; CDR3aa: CASSGTPISYEQYF
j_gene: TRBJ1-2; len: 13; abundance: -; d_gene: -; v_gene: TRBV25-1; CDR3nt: TGTGCCAGCAGTGAATATCAGGAGACGCGCTACACCTTC; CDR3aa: CASSEYQETRYTF
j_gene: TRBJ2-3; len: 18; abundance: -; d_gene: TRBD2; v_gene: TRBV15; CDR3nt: TGTGCCACCAGCAGACTTCTAGCGGGGGGTATGGGCACAGATACGCAGTATTTT; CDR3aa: CATSRLLAGGMGTDTQYF
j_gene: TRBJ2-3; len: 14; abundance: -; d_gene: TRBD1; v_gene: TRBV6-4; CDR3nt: TGTGCCAGCAGCCGGGACAGGGCCACAGATACGCAGTATTTT; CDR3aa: CASSRDRATDTQYF
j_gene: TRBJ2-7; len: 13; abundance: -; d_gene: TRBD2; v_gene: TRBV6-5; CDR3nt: TGTGCCAGCATTGCTAGCGGGGGTTACGAGCAGTACTTC; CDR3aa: CASIASGGYEQYF
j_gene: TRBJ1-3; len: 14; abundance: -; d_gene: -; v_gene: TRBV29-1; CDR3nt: TGCAGCGTAGTCGACCTAGACTCTGGAAACACCATATATTTT; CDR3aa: CSVVDLDSGNTIYF
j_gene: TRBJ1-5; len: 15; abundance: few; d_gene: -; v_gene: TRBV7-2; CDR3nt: TGTGCCAGCAGCTTACAGGGTAATGGCAATCAGCCCCAGCATTTT; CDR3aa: CASSLQGNGNQPQHF
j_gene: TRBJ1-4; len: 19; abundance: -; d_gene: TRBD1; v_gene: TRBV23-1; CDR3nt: TGCGCCAGCACCCAGACCCCGGGACAGGGGTTATTTAAGTATGAAAAACTGTTTTTT; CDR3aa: CASTQTPGQGLFKYEKLFF
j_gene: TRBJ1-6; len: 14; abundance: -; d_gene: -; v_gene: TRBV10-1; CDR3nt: TGCGCCACTGGGACGTACCCGGGGGGTTCACCCCTCCACTTT; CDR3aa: CATGTYPGGSPLHF